These T cell receptor beta chains were read from a single sample in a study of patients and donors after allogeneic stem cell transplantation. Using its own MiXCR run on the RT-PCR reads, TCRdb lists one record per CDR3 protein. The sample contains 920,000 or so distinct CDR3 sequences, more than 15% of which appear only once. The sequenced material came from blood, either unsorted or a sorted T cell fraction (not recorded which). Receptors were obtained from a human donor who was either an allogeneic HSCT recipient or a stem cell or donor lymphocyte infusion donor (not recorded which). It is not recorded whose cells these are; they may come from a transplant donor. CDR3s include the opening cysteine and the closing phenylalanine or tryptophan. A D gene is named only where the DNA matches it firmly. The listing skips clone size in some rows; elsewhere it reads once, few, many or a size class.

v_call	d_call	j_call	clone_size	cdr3_nt	cdr3_aa
TRBV27	NA	TRBJ1-1	few	TGTGCCAGCAGTTTATCGATCGGGGGAACTGAAGCTTTCTTT	CASSLSIGGTEAFF
TRBV5-1	TRBD2	TRBJ2-1	few	TGCGCCAGCAGCTTGACTAGCGGGAGAGTAGATGAGCAGTTCTTC	CASSLTSGRVDEQFF
TRBV27	NA	TRBJ2-7	few	TGTGCCAGCAGAGCCGCAGGGTACGAGCAGTACTTC	CASRAAGYEQYF
TRBV10-3	NA	TRBJ2-7	NA	TGTGCCATCAGTGCAGTGGACACTATCTACGAGCAGTACTTC	CAISAVDTIYEQYF
TRBV10-3	NA	TRBJ2-3	NA	TGTGCCATCAGTGAGGGGGGATCTGGCACAGATACGCAGTATTTT	CAISEGGSGTDTQYF
TRBV10-3	TRBD2	TRBJ2-5	few	TGTGCCATCAGTGAGCCGGGGACTAGCGGGATCCAAGAGACCCAGTACTTC	CAISEPGTSGIQETQYF
TRBV27	NA	TRBJ1-1	few	TGTGCCAGCAGTCCATATGGGGCGAACACTGAAGCTTTCTTT	CASSPYGANTEAFF
TRBV12-3/TRBV12-4	TRBD1	TRBJ1-2	few	TGTGCCAGCAGTCGCTGGACAGGAAAGACGTCCTCTAACTATGGCTACACCTTC	CASSRWTGKTSSNYGYTF
TRBV5-1	TRBD1	TRBJ2-5	NA	TGCGCCAGCAGCTCTTTGACAGGGAATCAAGAGACCCAGTACTTC	CASSSLTGNQETQYF
TRBV27	TRBD2	TRBJ2-3	NA	TGTGCCAGCAGTTGGTCGGGGGGGGCAGATACGCAGTATTTT	CASSWSGGADTQYF
TRBV7-8	TRBD2	TRBJ2-4	few	TGTGCCAGCAGTCCGAGCGGGAGGGCCCGAAACATTCAGTACTTC	CASSPSGRARNIQYF
TRBV10-3	NA	TRBJ2-5	NA	TGTGCCATCAGTGAGGGGGGCAAACAAGAGACCCAGTACTTC	CAISEGGKQETQYF
TRBV12-3/TRBV12-4	TRBD1	TRBJ2-7	NA	TGTGCCAGCAGTTTAGAGGGGACAGTCTCATACGAGCAGTACTTC	CASSLEGTVSYEQYF
TRBV3-1	TRBD1	TRBJ2-5	few	TGTGCCAGCAGCCAACCCTATGACAGGGGAGGTGAGACCCAGTACTTC	CASSQPYDRGGETQYF
TRBV29-1	TRBD2	TRBJ2-2	NA	TGCAGCGTTCGGGGGGGGCGGGGGAACACCGGGGAGCTGTTTTTT	CSVRGGRGNTGELFF
TRBV12-3/TRBV12-4	TRBD2	TRBJ2-7	NA	TGTGCCAGCAGTTTTCCGGCGGGAGGATCCTACGAGCAGTACTTC	CASSFPAGGSYEQYF
TRBV7-8	NA	TRBJ2-2	NA	NA	CASSLEAGANTGELFFF
TRBV20-1	TRBD2	TRBJ2-1	few	TGCAGTGCTATGACTAGCGGCTATGAGCAGTTCTTC	CSAMTSGYEQFF
TRBV5-6	TRBD2	TRBJ2-5	NA	TGTGCCAGCAGCCGACGACTAGCCCAACAAGAGACCCAGTACTTC	CASSRRLAQQETQYF
TRBV12-3/TRBV12-4	NA	TRBJ1-2	many	TGTGCCAGCAGTTCGCGTGGCTACACCTTC	CASSSRGYTF
TRBV12-3/TRBV12-4	TRBD1	TRBJ1-4	few	TGTGCCAGCACCAAACGGACAGGGGGCGGAAAATATAATGAAAAACTGTTTTTT	CASTKRTGGGKYNEKLFF
TRBV7-2	NA	TRBJ2-5	many	TGTGCCAGCAGCTGGGACATCCAAGAGACCCAGTACTTC	CASSWDIQETQYF
TRBV6-5	NA	TRBJ2-3	few	TGTGCCAGCAGTTATGTCTCCCACACAGATACGCAGTATTTT	CASSYVSHTDTQYF
TRBV20-1	TRBD2	TRBJ2-6	NA	TGCAGTGCTAGAATGCTTCTAGCGGGGGCTTTCTCTGGGGCCAACGTCCTGACTTTC	CSARMLLAGAFSGANVLTF
TRBV5-1	TRBD1	TRBJ2-2	few	TGCGCCAGCAGCTTGGAGGGGACAGGGATCTTCAGGGAGCTGTTTTTT	CASSLEGTGIFRELFF
TRBV25-1	TRBD1	TRBJ2-7	few	TGTGCCAGCAGTAAAAGACAGGGCCGGGACTACGAGCAGTACTTC	CASSKRQGRDYEQYF
TRBV7-2	NA	TRBJ1-6	few	TGTGCCAGCAGCTTCTTAGCAGGGGATTCACCCCTCCACTTT	CASSFLAGDSPLHF